One sample yielded the 21 T cell receptor beta chains listed below, sequenced in a study of post-analysis software for immune sequencing data. Their target antigens are unknown. The TCR beta cDNA libraries carried unique molecular identifiers. TCRdb used MiXCR to reprocess the PCR reads, holding one entry per CDR3 protein. The table includes about 820,000 distinct CDR3 sequences, approximately 57% detected once. Study-level points and caveats: Five or six TRBV segments appeared more often in patients than in controls, and TRBV5-6, TRBV5-1 and TRBV20-1 were among these.

The specimen sequenced was blood. The receptors originated from a girl between 5 and 17 years old with multiple sclerosis.

V and J are TRBV7-9 and TRBJ2-7; D might be TRBD1 (6 bases). Per the germline V gene, CDR1 is SEHNR and CDR2 is FQNEAQ (reference sequence). V was shortened by 7 bases and J by 0 bases, with 13 bases between the two germline ends. This CDR3 contains 14 residues. The CDR3 here is CASKGQGSSYEQYF. Written as DNA, the CDR3 is TGTGCCAGCAAGGGCCAGGGGAGCTCCTACGAGCAGTACTTC.

This clonotype has a handful of counts. V is TRBV10-3 and J is TRBJ2-7, with TRBD2 identical over 9 bases. V lost 3 bases, J lost 5 bases, and 8 bases stayed unmatched. Germline lookup yields CDR1 ENHRY and CDR2 SYGVKD. This CDR3 is built from 15 residues. For the CDR3, the DNA is TGTGCCATCAGTGATAGTAGCGGGAGTGGTAACGAGCAGTACTTC. It is translated as CAISDSSGSGNEQYF.

Worth noting for this clonotype: The junction departs from germline at one end; a sequencing error may be responsible. CDR3: CAGSLRSGPNTEAFF. CDR3 bases: TGTGCCGGCAGTTTACGTTCCGGGCCGAACACTGAAGCTTTCTTT. The V call is TRBV12-3 or TRBV12-4, the J call TRBJ1-1, with D unclear. This CDR3 contains 15 residues.

This clonotype was observed a few times. The chain employs TRBV10-3 and TRBJ1-2, with unresolved D. The germline gives CDR1 ENHRY, CDR2 SYGVKD. The CDR3 contains 13 residues. The V end was cut by 3 bases, the J end by 5 bases, with 10 bases between. The CDR3 reads CAISEVTGYGYTF. The CDR3 region has the DNA TGTGCCATCAGTGAAGTCACGGGGTATGGCTACACCTTC.

The chain uses TRBV20-1 and TRBJ2-4, with 7 bases lining up with TRBD2. The CDR3 is 13 amino acids. Trimming removed 3 bases from V and 7 bases from J; junction bases left unmatched: 6. Germline loops: CDR1 DFQATT, CDR2 SNEGSKA (reference sequence). The CDR3 DNA sequence: TGCAGTGCTAGCGGAAGGGGAGGGAACATTCAGTACTTC. Translating it yields CSASGRGGNIQYF.

This clonotype was detected ten times or more. V is TRBV5-5 and J is TRBJ2-7, with 7 bases matching TRBD1. The CDR3 sequence is 13 residues long. From germline, CDR1 is SGHKS and CDR2 YYEKEE (reference sequence). With 4 bases clipped from V and 5 bases from J, the junction kept 6 bases outside the gene matches. The CDR3 spells CASSRPGTDEQYF. As DNA, the CDR3 is TGTGCCAGCAGCCGTCCCGGGACAGACGAGCAGTACTTC.

As DNA, the CDR3 is TGTGCTAGTGGTTCCGGGACAGGGGTCAATCAGCCCCAGCATTTT. Protein sequence: CASGSGTGVNQPQHF. This chain uses TRBV12-5 with TRBJ1-5; the match to TRBD1 covers 10 bases. The CDR3 length is 15 residues. J was trimmed by 3 bases and V by 4 bases; bases with no gene match: 3. Per the germline V gene, CDR1 is LGHNT and CDR2 is FRNRAP.

The rearrangement uses TRBV11-2 and TRBJ2-1; TRBD2 is a possible D gene (6 bases). Trimming left V 0 bases short and J 10 bases short, with 10 bases between. This CDR3 contains 13 residues. Germline CDR1 reads SGHAT; CDR2 reads FQNNGV. In DNA, the CDR3 is TGTGCCAGCAGCTTAGAGACTAGGGTAGAGCAGTTCTTC. Residues: CASSLETRVEQFF.

J is TRBJ2-1 and V is TRBV5-1; D possibly matches TRBD1 or TRBD2 (5 bases each). CDR3 size: 16 residues. Trimming took off 0 bases at V and 2 bases at J, with 12 bases between the two ends. Germline values: CDR1 SGHRS, CDR2 YFSETQ. The CDR3 protein is CASSLEGRVAYNEQFF. Here the CDR3 DNA reads TGCGCCAGCAGCTTGGAGGGGCGGGTTGCCTACAATGAGCAGTTCTTC.

The CDR3 region is CSVPDRAAMNTEAFF. DNA of the CDR3: TGCAGCGTCCCGGACAGGGCCGCAATGAACACTGAAGCTTTCTTT. The genes are TRBV29-1 and TRBJ1-1, with 8 bases that match TRBD1. CDR1 and CDR2 from the germline V gene are SQVTM and ANQGSEA. J gave up 0 bases and V 6 bases, and 9 bases lay outside the gene matches. The CDR3 has 15 amino acids.

The chain employs TRBV20-1 and TRBJ2-7, with D possibly being TRBD1 or TRBD2 (5 bases each). This CDR3 comprises 13 residues. CDR1 is DFQATT, CDR2 SNEGSKA, per germline (reference sequence). The germline V and J ends were trimmed by 0 bases and 10 bases, with 16 bases remaining between them. The DNA for the CDR3 is TGCAGTGCTAGAGACACTTGGGGCTGGGACCAGTACTTC. It yields the protein CSARDTWGWDQYF.

The V and J genes are TRBV20-1 and TRBJ2-1; 10 bases fit TRBD2. This CDR3 comprises 12 residues. Trimming cost V 7 bases and J 8 bases; bases outside gene matches: 5. Germline loops: CDR1 DFQATT, CDR2 SNEGSKA (reference sequence). CDR3 residues: CSVASGSYEQFF. CDR3 DNA: TGCAGTGTTGCTAGCGGGAGCTATGAGCAGTTCTTC.

This clonotype was seen more than once but under ten times. V usage is TRBV20-1 and J usage is TRBJ2-5; TRBD2 might be the D (5 bases). Germline CDR1 reads DFQATT; CDR2 reads SNEGSKA (reference sequence). The CDR3 is 14 amino acids. V lost 4 bases and J 7 bases, leaving 19 bases between the germline ends. CDR3 region: CSAKYPGSGMTQYF. The DNA for the CDR3 is TGCAGTGCTAAGTACCCGGGATCCGGGATGACCCAGTACTTC.

This clonotype was counted a few times. The chain has TRBV29-1 and TRBJ1-1; no definite D call. Trimming left V 3 bases short and J 0 bases short, with 8 bases between. Germline-derived CDR1 and CDR2 are SQVTM and ANQGSEA. The CDR3 consists of 13 residues. CDR3 region: CSVDGRLNTEAFF. In DNA form, the CDR3 reads TGCAGCGTTGATGGACGGTTGAACACTGAAGCTTTCTTT. Together with reference TRBV29-1 and TRBJ1-1, the CDR3 gives the full variable domain: SAVISQKPSRDICQRGTSLTIQCQVDSQVTMMFWYRQQPGQSLTLIATANQGSEATYESGFVIDKFPISRPNLTFSTLTVSNMSPEDSSIYLCSVDGRLNTEAFFGQGTRLTVV.

This clonotype occurred once. The chain joins TRBV7-2 to TRBJ2-5, with a possible D match to TRBD2 (6 bases). Germline V gives CDR1 SGHTA, CDR2 FQGNSA. This CDR3 is 14 amino acids long. Trimming stripped 4 bases from V and 1 base from J, with 10 bases between. The CDR3 region has the DNA TGTGCCAGCAGCTCCCGGGGGTTCCAAGAGACCCAGTACTTC. This encodes CASSSRGFQETQYF.

The chain employs TRBV29-1 and TRBJ2-1, with 11 bases matching TRBD2. V gave up 3 bases and J gave up 2 bases; unmatched junction bases: 6. The CDR3 runs to 16 residues. Germline V gene data show CDR1 as SQVTM and CDR2 as ANQGSEA. As DNA, the CDR3 is TGCAGCGTTGATTTTAGCGGGAGGGACACCTACAATGAGCAGTTCTTC. Its protein product is CSVDFSGRDTYNEQFF.

The rearrangement links TRBV28 to TRBJ2-7; no reliable D call. CDR3 length: 14 amino acids. CDR1 and CDR2 (germline): MDHEN, SYDVKM. V gave up 7 bases and J gave up 4 bases, with 17 bases separating them. DNA for the CDR3: TGTGCCAGCACCTCCCTAGGGCAGGATTACGAGCAGTACTTC. Protein sequence: CASTSLGQDYEQYF. The full variable domain, completed using reference TRBV28 and TRBJ2-7, is DVKVTQSSRYLVKRTGEKVFLECVQDMDHENMFWYRQDPGLGLRLIYFSYDVKMKEKGDIPEGYSVSREKKERFSLILESASTNQTSMYLCASTSLGQDYEQYFGPGTRLTVT.

This chain connects TRBV20-1 to TRBJ1-1; perhaps TRBD1 as D (5 bases). Germline V CDR1 and CDR2: DFQATT, SNEGSKA (reference sequence). The ends were cut back, 7 bases at V and 5 bases at J, with 17 bases in the middle. The CDR3 covers 13 residues. CDR3 sequence (DNA): TGCAGTGTACCCAGGGTGTTGGGAACTGAAGCTTTCTTT. This sequence encodes CSVPRVLGTEAFF.

On this clonotype itself: A much larger clone lies one base from this, so it may be a read error. The chain couples TRBV6-1 to TRBJ2-3; unclear D gene. The CDR3 sequence is 13 residues long. Per the germline V gene, CDR1 is MNHNS and CDR2 is SASEGT. In DNA, the CDR3 is TGTGCCCGCAGTGAATCGCTTACAGATACGCAGTATTTT. Its protein is CARSESLTDTQYF.

This chain joins TRBV29-1 and TRBJ1-2, with unresolved D. V shed 5 bases and J shed 0 bases, with 10 bases lying between them. From germline, CDR1 is SQVTM and CDR2 ANQGSEA. This CDR3 is 13 amino acids long. CDR3 protein: CSVPDAPNYGYTF. CDR3 DNA sequence: TGCAGCGTTCCGGACGCGCCTAACTATGGCTACACCTTC. The variable domain in full, with the rest retrieved from reference TRBV29-1 and TRBJ1-2, is SAVISQKPSRDICQRGTSLTIQCQVDSQVTMMFWYRQQPGQSLTLIATANQGSEATYESGFVIDKFPISRPNLTFSTLTVSNMSPEDSSIYLCSVPDAPNYGYTFGSGTRLTVV.

This clonotype was seen a handful of times. The chain couples TRBV4-1 to TRBJ2-7, with D perhaps being TRBD1 or TRBD2 (5 bases each). In germline, CDR1 is MGHRA, CDR2 YSYEKL. This CDR3 region has 16 residues. V was shortened by 4 bases and J by 2 bases, with 18 bases between the two germline ends. The DNA of the CDR3 is TGCGCCAGCAGCCCCCGGGTGGGGGAGCAGACCTACGAGCAGTACTTC. Translation: CASSPRVGEQTYEQYF.